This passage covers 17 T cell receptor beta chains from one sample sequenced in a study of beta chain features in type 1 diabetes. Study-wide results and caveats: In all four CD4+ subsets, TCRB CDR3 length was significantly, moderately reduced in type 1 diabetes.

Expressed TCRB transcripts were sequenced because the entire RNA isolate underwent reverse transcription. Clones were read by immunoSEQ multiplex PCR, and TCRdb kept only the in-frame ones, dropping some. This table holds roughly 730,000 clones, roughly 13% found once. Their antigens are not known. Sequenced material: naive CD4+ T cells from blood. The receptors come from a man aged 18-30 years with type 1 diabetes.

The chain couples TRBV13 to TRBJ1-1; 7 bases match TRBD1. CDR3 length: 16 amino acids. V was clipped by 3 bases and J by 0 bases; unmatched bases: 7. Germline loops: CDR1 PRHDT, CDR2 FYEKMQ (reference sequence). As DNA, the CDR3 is TGTGCCAGCAGCTTTGTGACAGGGCCCTTGAACACTGAAGCTTTCTTT. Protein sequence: CASSFVTGPLNTEAFF.

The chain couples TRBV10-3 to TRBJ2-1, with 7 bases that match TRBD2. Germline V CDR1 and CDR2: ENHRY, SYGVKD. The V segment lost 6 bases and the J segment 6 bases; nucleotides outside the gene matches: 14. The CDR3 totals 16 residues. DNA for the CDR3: TGTGCCATCAGCGACTCCCGGGACTACCCCTCCAATGAGCAGTTCTTC. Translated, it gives CAISDSRDYPSNEQFF.

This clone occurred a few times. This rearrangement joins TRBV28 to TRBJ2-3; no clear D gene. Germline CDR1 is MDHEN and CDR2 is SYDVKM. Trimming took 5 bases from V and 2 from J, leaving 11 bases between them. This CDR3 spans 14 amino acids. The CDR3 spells CASSPRSITDTQYF. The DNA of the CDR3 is TGTGCCAGCAGTCCAAGGTCCATCACAGATACGCAGTATTTT.

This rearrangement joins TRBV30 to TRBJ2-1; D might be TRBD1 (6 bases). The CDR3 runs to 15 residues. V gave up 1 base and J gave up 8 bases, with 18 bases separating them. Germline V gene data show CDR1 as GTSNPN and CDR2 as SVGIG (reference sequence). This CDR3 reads CAWSDGTPGYDEQFF. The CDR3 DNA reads TGTGCCTGGAGTGACGGGACACCTGGATACGATGAGCAGTTCTTC.

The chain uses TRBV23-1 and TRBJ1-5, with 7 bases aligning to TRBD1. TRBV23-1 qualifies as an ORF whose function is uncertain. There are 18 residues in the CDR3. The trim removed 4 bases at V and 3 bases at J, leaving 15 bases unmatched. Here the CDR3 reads CASSRIPKRQGANQPQHF. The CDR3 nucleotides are TGCGCCAGCAGTCGTATCCCAAAGCGACAGGGTGCCAATCAGCCCCAGCATTTT.

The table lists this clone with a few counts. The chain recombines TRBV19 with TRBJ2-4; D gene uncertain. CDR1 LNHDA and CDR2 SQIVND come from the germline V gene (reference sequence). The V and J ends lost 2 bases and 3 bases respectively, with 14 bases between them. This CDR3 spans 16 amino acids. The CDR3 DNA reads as TGTGCCAGTAGTATACTGGGGAATTGGGGCAAAAACATTCAGTACTTC. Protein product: CASSILGNWGKNIQYF.

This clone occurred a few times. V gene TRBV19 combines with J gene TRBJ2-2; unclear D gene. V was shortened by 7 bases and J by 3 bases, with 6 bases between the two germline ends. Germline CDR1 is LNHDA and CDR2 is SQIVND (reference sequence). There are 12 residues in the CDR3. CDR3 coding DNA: TGTGCCAGTATAGGCGACACCGGGGAGCTGTTTTTT. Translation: CASIGDTGELFF.

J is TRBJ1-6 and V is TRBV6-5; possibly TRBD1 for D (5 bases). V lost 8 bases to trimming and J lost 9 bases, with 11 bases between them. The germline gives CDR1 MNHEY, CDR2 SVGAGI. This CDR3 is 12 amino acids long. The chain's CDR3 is CASGSQGSPLHF. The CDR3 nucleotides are TGTGCCAGCGGCTCTCAGGGTTCACCCCTCCACTTT.

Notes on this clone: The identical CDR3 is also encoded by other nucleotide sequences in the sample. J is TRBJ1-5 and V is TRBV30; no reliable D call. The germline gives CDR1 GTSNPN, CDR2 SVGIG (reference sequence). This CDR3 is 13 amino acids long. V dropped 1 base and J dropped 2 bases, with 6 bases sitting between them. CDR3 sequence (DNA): TGTGCCTGGAGTGGCGGAGGCAATCAGCCCCAGCATTTT. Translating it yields CAWSGGGNQPQHF.

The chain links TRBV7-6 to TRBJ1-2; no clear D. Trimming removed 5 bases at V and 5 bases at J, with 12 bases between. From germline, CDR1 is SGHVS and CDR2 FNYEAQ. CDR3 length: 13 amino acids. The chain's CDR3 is CASSPQPIYGYTF. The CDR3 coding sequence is TGTGCCAGCAGCCCGCAGCCTATTTATGGCTACACCTTC.

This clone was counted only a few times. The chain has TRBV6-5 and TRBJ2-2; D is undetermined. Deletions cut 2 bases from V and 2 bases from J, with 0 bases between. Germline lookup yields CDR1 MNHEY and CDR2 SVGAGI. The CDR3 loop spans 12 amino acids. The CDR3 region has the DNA TGTGCCAGCAGTTACAACACCGGGGAGCTGTTTTTT. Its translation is CASSYNTGELFF.

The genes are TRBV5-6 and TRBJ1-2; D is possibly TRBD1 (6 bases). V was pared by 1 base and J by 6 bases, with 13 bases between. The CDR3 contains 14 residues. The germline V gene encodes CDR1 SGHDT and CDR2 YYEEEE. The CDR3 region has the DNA TGTGCCAGCAGCTTGTTTGGGGGCCTGGATGGCTACACCTTC. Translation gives CASSLFGGLDGYTF.

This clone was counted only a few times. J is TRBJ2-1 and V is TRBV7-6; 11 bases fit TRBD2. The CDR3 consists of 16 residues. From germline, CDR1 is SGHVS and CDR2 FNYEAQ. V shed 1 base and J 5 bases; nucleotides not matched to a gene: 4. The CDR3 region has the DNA TGTGCCAGCAGCTTAGGTTTAGCGGGGGGGCACAATGAGCAGTTCTTC. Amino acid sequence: CASSLGLAGGHNEQFF.

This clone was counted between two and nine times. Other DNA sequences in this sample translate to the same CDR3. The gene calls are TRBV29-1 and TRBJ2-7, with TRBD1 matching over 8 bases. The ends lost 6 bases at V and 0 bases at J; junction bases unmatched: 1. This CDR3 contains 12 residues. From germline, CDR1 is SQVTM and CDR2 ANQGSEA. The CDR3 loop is CSVGTGSYEQYF. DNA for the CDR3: TGCAGCGTCGGGACAGGCTCCTACGAGCAGTACTTC.

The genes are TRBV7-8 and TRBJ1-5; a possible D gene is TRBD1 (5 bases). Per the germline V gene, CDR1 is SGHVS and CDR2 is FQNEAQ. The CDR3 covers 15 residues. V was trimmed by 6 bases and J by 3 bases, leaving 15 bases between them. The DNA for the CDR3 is TGTGCCAGCAGTCCTCGGCGGGGCCCCAATCAGCCCCAGCATTTT. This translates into CASSPRRGPNQPQHF.

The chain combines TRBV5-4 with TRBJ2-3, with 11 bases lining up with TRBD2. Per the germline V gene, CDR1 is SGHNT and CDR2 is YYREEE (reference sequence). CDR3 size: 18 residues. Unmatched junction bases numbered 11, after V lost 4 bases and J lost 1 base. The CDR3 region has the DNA TGTGCCAGCAGCCCTCCGGGACTAGCGGAAACGCGCACAGATACGCAGTATTTT. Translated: CASSPPGLAETRTDTQYF.

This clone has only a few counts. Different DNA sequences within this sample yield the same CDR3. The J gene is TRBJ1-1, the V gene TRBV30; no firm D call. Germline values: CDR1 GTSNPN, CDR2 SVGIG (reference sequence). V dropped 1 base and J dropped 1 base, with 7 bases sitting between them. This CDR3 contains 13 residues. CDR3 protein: CAWSGLGNTEAFF. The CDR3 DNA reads TGTGCCTGGAGTGGCTTGGGGAACACTGAAGCTTTCTTT.